This T cell receptor beta chain was observed in a study of T cell clonotyping in hematopoietic cell transplantation. TCRdb's copy holds only in-frame clones and misses some; the assay was immunoSEQ multiplex PCR. The table includes some 930 clones, 77% detected once. Worth noting for this clone: Its antigen remains unidentified.

Overall study results and limits: Recipient TCR diversity dropped after transplant; expanded clonotypes rose from day 30 to 180. Cells were unsorted, so CD4 and CD8 contributions were not separated. At the given depth, recipient repertoires were over 95% de novo clonotypes.

V gave up 6 bases and J gave up 1 base; unmatched junction bases: 8. The CDR3 extends over 16 amino acids. The germline V gene has CDR1 MGHDK and CDR2 SYGVNS. Blood collection times were about day -28 and days 30, 100, 180 posttransplant. Material: PBMCs, obtained 30 days after allogeneic stem cell transplant. The J gene is TRBJ2-5, the V gene TRBV25-1; 10 bases agree with TRBD1. The clonotype comes from a female patient aged 30-39 years who had an allogeneic stem cell transplant, so the T cells may come from the graft donor. Some clones in this sample may be carry-over from other donors' samples. CDR3 sequence (DNA): TGTGCCAGCAGACCCGGGACAGGGGCTTTCCAAGAGACCCAGTACTTC. It is translated as CASRPGTGAFQETQYF.